Listed below are T cell receptor beta chains from one sample, sequenced in a study of pediatric ulcerative colitis. Libraries were prepared by immunoSEQ multiplex PCR; TCRdb keeps only in-frame clonotypes and omits some of them. Among roughly 10,000 clones listed, around 90% were seen once. Sequencing used blood. The origin of the receptors is a girl under 18 with moderate ulcerative colitis. CDR3s include the opening cysteine and the closing phenylalanine or tryptophan. The D gene is left open where the match is weak. Part of the rows lack a size; the others show once, few, many or a class for expanded clones.

J: TRBJ2-7
size: -
V: TRBV6-4
D: -
DNA: TGTGCCAGCAGTGCCCAGGGGGGGTCCTACGAGCAGTACTTC
CDR3: CASSAQGGSYEQYF

J: TRBJ1-2
size: -
V: TRBV6-1
D: -
DNA: TGTGCCAGCAGTTCCCTGGACGGTGTTAACTATGGCTACACCTTC
CDR3: CASSSLDGVNYGYTF

J: TRBJ1-2
size: -
V: TRBV6-5
D: -
DNA: TGTGCCAGCAGTTCGGGTTCTCATGGCTACACCTTC
CDR3: CASSSGSHGYTF

J: TRBJ2-7
size: -
V: TRBV28
D: TRBD2
DNA: TGTGCCAGCAGTTTATCCGGACTAGCGGCTCGCTACGAGCAGTACTTC
CDR3: CASSLSGLAARYEQYF

J: TRBJ1-1
size: once
V: TRBV19
D: TRBD1
DNA: TGTGCCAGTAGTATATGGGCAGGGGGGACTGAAGCTTTCTTT
CDR3: CASSIWAGGTEAFF

J: TRBJ2-7
size: -
V: TRBV27
D: TRBD2
DNA: TGTGCCAGCAGTTTAATCGGACTAGCGGGAGGCTTGAACTACGAGCAGTACTTC
CDR3: CASSLIGLAGGLNYEQYF

J: TRBJ2-6
size: once
V: TRBV2
D: TRBD1
DNA: TGTGCCAGCAGTGAATCCGACAGGGCTGGGGCCAACGTCCTGACTTTC
CDR3: CASSESDRAGANVLTF

J: TRBJ2-1
size: -
V: TRBV7-9
D: TRBD1
DNA: TGTGCCAGCAGCTTTGACAGGGGAAGGGGGTTGTATGAGCAGTTCTTC
CDR3: CASSFDRGRGLYEQFF

J: TRBJ2-1
size: -
V: TRBV5-1
D: TRBD1
DNA: TGCGCCAGCAGCCAGGACAGGGAGTACAATGAGCAGTTCTTC
CDR3: CASSQDREYNEQFF

J: TRBJ2-2
size: -
V: TRBV29-1
D: -
DNA: TGCAGCGTTGAAGATCGTCGACAGAGCACCGGGGAGCTGTTTTTT
CDR3: CSVEDRRQSTGELFF

J: TRBJ2-3
size: once
V: TRBV4-2
D: TRBD2
DNA: TGTGCCAGCAGCCAAGTAGCGGGGACCCGCCCAGATACGCAGTATTTT
CDR3: CASSQVAGTRPDTQYF

J: TRBJ2-3
size: few
V: TRBV9
D: -
DNA: TGTGCCAGCAGCATCGGGACGGTCGAGAATACGCAGTATTTT
CDR3: CASSIGTVENTQYF

J: TRBJ2-2
size: -
V: TRBV5-1
D: -
DNA: TGCGCCAGCAGCGCGGGACTTGACACCGGGGAGCTGTTTTTT
CDR3: CASSAGLDTGELFF

J: TRBJ2-7
size: -
V: TRBV27
D: TRBD2
DNA: TGTGCCAGCAGCCGACCGGGACTAGCGGCCTACGAGCAGTACTTC
CDR3: CASSRPGLAAYEQYF

J: TRBJ1-1
size: -
V: TRBV7-6
D: -
DNA: TGTGCCAGCAGCGCATATGCCGGGGCCGAGAACACTGAAGCTTTCTTT
CDR3: CASSAYAGAENTEAFF

J: TRBJ2-7
size: -
V: TRBV15
D: -
DNA: TGTGCCACCAGCAGCGACAGGTACTCCTACGAGCAGTACTTC
CDR3: CATSSDRYSYEQYF

J: TRBJ1-2
size: -
V: TRBV30
D: TRBD1
DNA: TGTGCCTGGGGTTGGGGACAGGGGAAAACCAACTATGGCTACACCTTC
CDR3: CAWGWGQGKTNYGYTF

J: TRBJ1-3
size: -
V: TRBV6-5
D: TRBD1
DNA: TGTGCCAGCAGGGGACAGTCTCCCTCTGGAAACACCATATATTTT
CDR3: CASRGQSPSGNTIYF

J: TRBJ2-6
size: -
V: TRBV6-1
D: -
DNA: TGTGCCAGCAATCGACTCTCTGGGGCCAACGTCCTGACTTTC
CDR3: CASNRLSGANVLTF

J: TRBJ2-5
size: -
V: TRBV5-1
D: -
DNA: TGCGCCAGCAGCTTCGACCGGGGACCCCAAGAGACCCAGTACTTC
CDR3: CASSFDRGPQETQYF

J: TRBJ1-1
size: -
V: TRBV9
D: TRBD1
DNA: TGTGCCAGCAGCCTAGGACAGGGAGGAGCTTTCTTT
CDR3: CASSLGQGGAFF

J: TRBJ1-6
size: -
V: TRBV7-9
D: -
DNA: TGTGCCAGCAGCTTAGTCCTCCGGAGTAATTCACCCCTCCACTTT
CDR3: CASSLVLRSNSPLHF

J: TRBJ2-2
size: -
V: TRBV7-2
D: -
DNA: TGTGCCAGCAGAATTTCGGTCGCCGGGGAGCTGTTTTTT
CDR3: CASRISVAGELFF

J: TRBJ2-1
size: -
V: TRBV10-1
D: -
DNA: TGCGCCAGCAGTGAAGGAGCGGCTCTGAATGAGCAGTTCTTC
CDR3: CASSEGAALNEQFF

J: TRBJ2-1
size: -
V: TRBV4-1
D: TRBD2
DNA: TGCGCCAGCACGCGGGACCCGGGACTAGCGACCAATGAGCAGTTCTTC
CDR3: CASTRDPGLATNEQFF

J: TRBJ2-7
size: -
V: TRBV6-1
D: TRBD2
DNA: TGTGCCAGCAGTGATCGGACTAGCGGCTACGAGCAGTACTTC
CDR3: CASSDRTSGYEQYF

J: TRBJ2-3
size: -
V: TRBV7-8
D: TRBD2
DNA: TGTGCCAGCAGCTTAGGGGGACTAGCGGGCACAGATACGCAGTATTTT
CDR3: CASSLGGLAGTDTQYF

J: TRBJ2-3
size: -
V: TRBV6-1
D: -
DNA: TGTGCCAGCACGAAGCGGGTATCTAGCACAGATACGCAGTATTTT
CDR3: CASTKRVSSTDTQYF

J: TRBJ2-2
size: -
V: TRBV9
D: -
DNA: TGTGCCAGCACCGAGCATTCAAAACCGAACACCGGGGAGCTGTTTTTT
CDR3: CASTEHSKPNTGELFF

J: TRBJ2-7
size: -
V: TRBV28
D: -
DNA: TGTGCCAGCAGTTTCGCGGGGACAAGGCCCTACGAGCAGTACTTC
CDR3: CASSFAGTRPYEQYF

J: TRBJ1-2
size: -
V: TRBV7-9
D: TRBD1
DNA: TGTGCCAGCAGCTTAGAACAGGGGTTTGGCTACACCTTC
CDR3: CASSLEQGFGYTF

J: TRBJ2-2
size: -
V: TRBV29-1
D: TRBD2
DNA: TGCAGCGTTGAAGATCCGGGAGGCGTCGGGGAGCTGTTTTTT
CDR3: CSVEDPGGVGELFF

J: TRBJ2-7
size: -
V: TRBV29-1
D: -
DNA: TGCAGCGTTGAATATACGGACTGGAACTACGAGCAGTACTTC
CDR3: CSVEYTDWNYEQYF

J: TRBJ1-3
size: -
V: TRBV7-2
D: -
DNA: TGTGCCAGCAGCTTATGGGGCCGTAGCTCTGGAAACACCATATATTTT
CDR3: CASSLWGRSSGNTIYF

J: TRBJ1-1
size: -
V: TRBV5-1
D: TRBD1
DNA: TGCGCCAGCAGCCCCACCGGGACAGGGGGCTCTGAAGCTTTCTTT
CDR3: CASSPTGTGGSEAFF

J: TRBJ1-3
size: -
V: TRBV19
D: TRBD1
DNA: TGTGCCAGTAGTGCCACAGGGGCGGCTGATCTTGAGGGAAACACCATATATTTT
CDR3: CASSATGAADLEGNTIYF

J: TRBJ2-1
size: -
V: TRBV10-1
D: TRBD2
DNA: TGCGCCAGCAGTGGTCCTAGCGGGATCCACTCCTACAATGAGCAGTTCTTC
CDR3: CASSGPSGIHSYNEQFF